The source of this T cell receptor (beta chain) is a study of T cell responses to AZD1222 COVID-19 vaccine. Overall study results and limits: Among the donors, most were white British and more were female, and clonal diversity was possibly underestimated. Only a handful of AZD1222 recipients tested seropositive at baseline. Researchers report vaccine-associated CD4 TCRs spanning spike, with dominance at 160-218 and 743-854. As reported, nearly half of all spike-specific TCRs target variant regions that are unmutated.

The protocol was immunoSEQ multiplex PCR, while the TCRdb copy is restricted to in-frame clones and leaves out a portion. The table includes some 89,000 clones, approximately 89% detected once. Regarding this clone: As yet, its antigen is unknown.

Germline V gives CDR1 LGHDT, CDR2 YNNKEL (reference sequence). The V gene lost 1 base and the J gene lost 4 bases, with 10 bases spanning the gap. The CDR3 is 14 amino acids. The specimen was peripheral blood, collected on day 0 of AZD1222 vaccination. J is TRBJ1-2 and V is TRBV3-1 (or the pseudogene TRBV3-2); D not resolved. The TCR comes from an adult in good health. This CDR3 is CASSQVVGSYGYTF. CDR3 coding DNA: TGTGCCAGCAGCCAAGTCGTGGGATCCTATGGCTACACCTTC.